The present T cell receptor (beta chain) was sequenced within a study of blood T cell repertoires in COVID-19. Background on the study: Samples came from the United States, Italy and Spain, spanning acute and convalescent COVID-19.

Categorization into cohorts depended on clinical history that participants reported. Clones were read by immunoSEQ multiplex PCR, and TCRdb kept only the in-frame ones, dropping some. This repertoire shows over 200,000 clones, around nine tenths found once; its top ten account for 3% to 4%. Sample: PBMCs or T cells enriched from blood (not recorded which). This TCR was sampled from a woman in her 30s who had been exposed to COVID-19.

The CDR3 reads CASSLELNIGGLADGYTF. DNA of the CDR3: TGTGCCAGCAGCTTAGAACTGAATATAGGGGGCCTAGCCGATGGCTACACCTTC. The V gene is TRBV11-2, the J gene TRBJ1-2; 7 nucleotides line up with TRBD1. CDR1 is SGHAT and CDR2 is FQNNGV in the germline V gene. The V and J ends lost 0 bases and 6 bases, in that order; junction bases with no gene match: 16. This CDR3 comprises 18 residues.